This T cell receptor (beta chain) was retrieved from a study of blood T cell repertoires in COVID-19 (TCRdb year 2020). For the study in its entirety: Samples from collaborators originated in the United States, Italy and Spain and spanned both the acute and convalescent phases of COVID-19. The material from the prospective study consisted of cDNA or gDNA derived from T cells, B-cell-depleted T cells, or PBMCs. The dataset comprised deeply sampled blood TCRbeta repertoires from subjects exposed to, actively infected with, or recovered from COVID-19. The repertoires were made available in a free public database intended to serve as a resource for research on the immune response to SARS-CoV-2. The samples were drawn from the first 160 participants of the ongoing ImmuneRACE study and from 1,200 or so subjects provided by 6 global collaborators. A de-identified subject ID, COVID-19 status, age in years and sex were almost always included in the sample metadata. Where available, HLA class I and class II types were obtained from metadata supplied by the sample provider rather than from assay-based typing. What the authors observed across the whole study: How much clinical and demographic metadata was included differed by source and by participant, and the metadata was provided uncurated.

Of note for this clone: Its binding antigen is unknown. The sample holds no much larger clone one base away, and base qualities are not on file.

Each collaborating institution followed its own protocols to collect whole blood in K2EDTA tubes. Collaborator samples were shipped for TCRbeta analysis as frozen whole blood, isolated PBMCs, or DNA extracted from either sample type. The CDR3, cysteine through phenylalanine, is 14 amino acids long. The sequence is cut down to CDR3 DNA, 42 bases in frame from base 1. For this chain, trimming is 0 bases at the V end and 3 bases at the J end, and the number of junction bases without a gene match is 0. CDR1 and CDR2 were assigned from the germline V gene as SGHRS and YFSETQ. TCRbeta CDR3 regions were amplified from genomic DNA by means of the immunoSEQ Assay, a bias-controlled multiplex PCR. The authors processed their data as follows. Within the assay, amplification of reference gene primers was used to estimate how many nucleated cells each sample contained. Sequence reads were collapsed and filtered to measure the absolute abundance of every unique TCRbeta CDR3 rearrangement. For each sample, productive Simpson clonality was calculated as the square root of Simpson's diversity index over productive rearrangements. Not all clones reach the TCRdb copy of this immuneACCESS table, which keeps in-frame sequences only. Checked studies attribute under half of the gap to unresolved V genes and leave the rest unexplained. V and J calls and clone size are as listed in that table; D and trimming were resolved from the DNA. The sample table lists about 120,000 clones, approximately 82% of them with a count of one. The ten largest clones represent 3.8% of the sample.

The sample was peripheral blood. Rearrangement joined TRBV5-1 to TRBJ2-5; 9 central bases correspond to TRBD1. The receptor was derived from a woman aged 45-65 years with acute or convalescent COVID-19. For the CDR3, the sequence is CASSLGTGEETQYF. The DNA sequence reads TGCGCCAGCAGCTTGGGGACAGGGGAAGAGACCCAGTACTTC.